Following are 22 T cell receptor beta chains from one sample sequenced in a study of blood T cell repertoires in COVID-19. The assay was immunoSEQ multiplex PCR, and TCRdb's table has in-frame clones only and misses some. The table shows roughly 260,000 clones, with approximately 77% occurring only once. Sequenced material: peripheral blood. The receptors were sampled from a woman under 30 with acute or convalescent COVID-19.

The rearrangement joins TRBV7-2 to TRBJ1-2; 8 nucleotides match TRBD1. The V and J ends lost 7 bases and 2 bases, in that order; junction bases with no gene match: 15. Germline CDR1 SGHTA, CDR2 FQGNSA. The CDR3 length is 17 residues. The CDR3 sequence: CASNQARTGPGNYGYTF. The DNA of the CDR3 is TGTGCCAGCAACCAAGCTCGGACAGGGCCTGGGAACTATGGCTACACCTTC. The complete variable domain, with remaining parts taken from reference TRBV7-2 and TRBJ1-2, reads GAGVSQSPSNKVTEKGKDVELRCDPISGHTALYWYRQSLGQGLEFLIYFQGNSAPDKSGLPSDRFSAERTGGSVSTLTIQRTQQEDSAVYLCASNQARTGPGNYGYTFGSGTRLTVV.

A few counts support this clone. The chain combines TRBV24-1 with TRBJ2-1, with 8 bases aligning to TRBD2. Germline V gives CDR1 KGHDR, CDR2 SFDVKD. V shed 2 bases, J shed 8 bases, and the junction held 7 bases outside the gene matches. The CDR3 spans 15 residues. The CDR3 nucleotides read TGTGCCACCAGTGATTCAGCGGGGGCTCGGGATGAGCAGTTCTTC. Its translation: CATSDSAGARDEQFF.

The chain links TRBV5-5 to TRBJ1-4; the match to TRBD1 covers 8 bases. V lost 3 bases and J lost 8; bases outside the gene matches: 6. CDR3 length: 14 residues. Germline V gene sequence: CDR1 SGHKS, CDR2 YYEKEE (reference sequence). In nucleotides, the CDR3 is TGTGCCAGCAGCTCACAGGGGGGTAGCGAAAAACTGTTTTTT. Its translation: CASSSQGGSEKLFF.

This clone has only a few counts. The V gene is TRBV28, the J gene TRBJ2-7, with D uncertain. V gave up 2 bases and J gave up 1 base, with 6 bases separating them. Germline V gene lookup returns CDR1 MDHEN and CDR2 SYDVKM. This CDR3 comprises 13 residues. In nucleotides, the CDR3 is TGTGCCAGCAGTTTAATCAGATCCTACGAGCAGTACTTC. Translation gives CASSLIRSYEQYF. The full variable domain, rest sourced from reference TRBV28 and TRBJ2-7, is DVKVTQSSRYLVKRTGEKVFLECVQDMDHENMFWYRQDPGLGLRLIYFSYDVKMKEKGDIPEGYSVSREKKERFSLILESASTNQTSMYLCASSLIRSYEQYFGPGTRLTVT.

CDR3 sequence (DNA): TGTGCCAGCAGCCAGATGACAGGGGGGGATGAAAAACTGTTTTTT. Amino acids: CASSQMTGGDEKLFF. This chain links TRBV3-1 (or the pseudogene TRBV3-2) with TRBJ1-4; 9 nucleotides match TRBD1. This CDR3 is 15 amino acids long. The germline V gene encodes CDR1 LGHDT and CDR2 YNNKEL (reference sequence). Trimming at V came to 3 bases and at J to 6 bases, leaving 5 bases not matched to a gene.

This clone came up a few times. The chain combines TRBV25-1 with TRBJ2-7; 9 positions match TRBD2. The V and J ends lost 3 bases and 2 bases, in that order; junction bases with no gene match: 5. CDR1 MGHDK and CDR2 SYGVNS come from the germline V gene. The CDR3 runs to 15 residues. In nucleotides, the CDR3 is TGTGCCAGCAGTGATCCTAGCGGGAAAACCTACGAGCAGTACTTC. This sequence encodes CASSDPSGKTYEQYF.

This clone was counted only a few times. The V call is TRBV18, the J call TRBJ1-3; D is unresolved. CDR3 size: 16 residues. Trimming pared 2 bases from V and 0 bases from J, leaving 11 bases between. Germline CDR1 KGHSH, CDR2 LQKENI. The chain's CDR3 is CASSPGLGSSGNTIYF. The CDR3 DNA reads as TGTGCCAGCTCACCAGGGCTTGGAAGCTCTGGAAACACCATATATTTT.

J is TRBJ2-1 and V is TRBV27, with 11 bases aligning to TRBD2. Trimming at V came to 5 bases and at J to 5 bases, leaving 8 bases not matched to a gene. The CDR3 consists of 16 residues. Germline V CDR1 and CDR2: MNHEY, SMNVEV (reference sequence). CDR3 coding DNA: TGTGCCAGCAGTGACATAGCGGGAGGGCCGGACAATGAGCAGTTCTTC. It is translated as CASSDIAGGPDNEQFF.

This clone was detected only once. The J gene is TRBJ2-7, the V gene TRBV18; a weak D match, TRBD1 (6 bases). V lost 3 bases, J lost 1 base, and 10 bases lay in between. This CDR3 has 14 residues. CDR1 is KGHSH and CDR2 is LQKENI in the germline V gene. DNA of the CDR3: TGTGCCAGCTCACCCCGGGACACATCCTACGAGCAGTACTTC. Amino acids: CASSPRDTSYEQYF.

This clone turned up a few times. The chain couples TRBV29-1 to TRBJ1-2, with TRBD1 matching over 7 bases. The V gene end was trimmed by 5 bases and the J gene end by 3 bases; junction bases not matched to a gene: 12. The CDR3 totals 15 residues. In germline, CDR1 is SQVTM, CDR2 ANQGSEA. CDR3 nucleotides: TGCAGCGTTTTGGGACAGCTCACCCGGGACTATGGCTACACCTTC. Protein sequence: CSVLGQLTRDYGYTF.

The chain uses TRBV29-1 and TRBJ2-7; the match to TRBD2 covers 10 bases. V lost 6 bases, J lost 3 bases, and 11 bases stayed unmatched. The germline CDR1 and CDR2 sequences are SQVTM and ANQGSEA. The length of the CDR3 is 15 residues. This CDR3 reads CSVETGTSAIYEQYF. The CDR3 nucleotides are TGCAGCGTCGAAACCGGGACTAGCGCGATCTACGAGCAGTACTTC.

This chain joins TRBV28 and TRBJ2-1; 9 nucleotides match TRBD2. The CDR3 consists of 13 residues. Unmatched junction bases numbered 8, after V lost 10 bases and J lost 7 bases. Germline CDR1 and CDR2: MDHEN and SYDVKM. CDR3 sequence reads: CAIRASGTNEQFF. CDR3 bases: TGTGCCATCAGGGCTAGCGGGACTAATGAGCAGTTCTTC.

In the case of this clone: Mismatch with germline at one junction end may stem from a read error. This chain joins TRBV7-7 and TRBJ2-1; 9 bases map to TRBD2. Germline lookup yields CDR1 SSHAT and CDR2 FNYEAQ (reference sequence). The CDR3 runs 19 residues. The CDR3 nucleotides are TGTGCTAGCAGCCCCCGGCCCCTTAGCATTAGCGGGAGTGGGAATGAGCAGTTCTTC. Encoded protein: CASSPRPLSISGSGNEQFF.

This clone was detected only a few times. V and J are TRBV10-3 and TRBJ2-1, with no clear D. V was clipped by 6 bases and J by 6 bases, with 9 bases between them. Germline CDR1 is ENHRY and CDR2 is SYGVKD. This CDR3 is built from 12 residues. CDR3 protein: CAISPSGNEQFF. DNA of the CDR3: TGTGCCATCAGCCCATCCGGCAATGAGCAGTTCTTC.

CDR3 loop: CASSPGTNNEKLFF. DNA of the CDR3: TGTGCCAGCTCACCAGGGACAAACAATGAAAAACTGTTTTTT. The chain uses TRBV18 and TRBJ1-4; weak D call: TRBD1 (6 bases). The ends were cut back, 2 bases at V and 5 bases at J, with 9 bases in the middle. Germline CDR1 and CDR2: KGHSH and LQKENI. This CDR3 has 14 residues.

The rearrangement links TRBV5-1 to TRBJ1-3, with TRBD1 matching over 7 bases. The V gene's germline CDR1 is SGHRS and CDR2 YFSETQ. V was pared by 4 bases and J by 4 bases, with 5 bases of the junction left unmatched. This CDR3 has 14 amino acids. This CDR3 is CASSPGGLGNTIYF. The CDR3 region has the DNA TGCGCCAGCAGCCCAGGGGGGCTCGGAAACACCATATATTTT. Full variable domain (remainder filled in from reference TRBV5-1 and TRBJ1-3): KAGVTQTPRYLIKTRGQQVTLSCSPISGHRSVSWYQQTPGQGLQFLFEYFSETQRNKGNFPGRFSGRQFSNSRSEMNVSTLELGDSALYLCASSPGGLGNTIYFGEGSWLTVV.

The rearrangement links TRBV6-5 to TRBJ1-6; 8 nucleotides match TRBD1. The trim removed 6 bases at V and 7 bases at J, leaving 5 bases unmatched. Germline V lookup: CDR1 MNHEY, CDR2 SVGAGI. CDR3 length equals 14 residues. CDR3 DNA: TGTGCCAGCAGGACAGGGGCGATAAATTCACCCCTCCACTTT. This gives the protein CASRTGAINSPLHF.

The rearrangement joins TRBV24-1 to TRBJ1-2; 10 bases fit TRBD1. CDR3 length: 15 amino acids. V dropped 3 bases and J dropped 4; count of bases not matched to a gene: 4. Germline-derived CDR1 and CDR2 are KGHDR and SFDVKD. The CDR3 bases are TGTGCCACCAGTGATCCGACAGGGGGCATCTATGGCTACACCTTC. Its translation: CATSDPTGGIYGYTF.

This chain uses TRBV5-4 with TRBJ1-1; 7 bases fit TRBD1. From germline, CDR1 is SGHNT and CDR2 YYREEE (reference sequence). The V segment lost 0 bases and the J segment 1 base; nucleotides outside the gene matches: 3. The CDR3 is 15 residues long. In nucleotides, the CDR3 is TGTGCCAGCAGCTTGGACCCAGGGGGGAACACTGAAGCTTTCTTT. Protein product: CASSLDPGGNTEAFF.

The V call is TRBV7-2, the J call TRBJ2-1; D is ambiguous. Per the germline V gene, CDR1 is SGHTA and CDR2 is FQGNSA. V was cut by 5 bases and J by 3 bases, with 8 bases left in between. This CDR3 region has 13 residues. CDR3 region: CASSRTIYNEQFF. CDR3 sequence (DNA): TGTGCCAGCAGCCGTACTATCTACAATGAGCAGTTCTTC.

Comment on this clone: One end of the junction is discordant with germline, which a read error may explain. The CDR3 loop is CASSLTGTSGSTGELFF. The CDR3 DNA sequence: TGTGCTAGCAGCTTAACCGGGACTAGCGGGAGTACCGGGGAGCTGTTTTTT. J is TRBJ2-2 and V is TRBV7-7, with 14 bases lining up with TRBD2. There are 17 residues in the CDR3. Germline V CDR1 and CDR2: SSHAT, FNYEAQ (reference sequence).

In this sample, this clone turned up once. The chain carries TRBV27 and TRBJ2-2, with 7 bases identical to TRBD1. Trimming removed 6 bases from V and 5 bases from J; junction bases left unmatched: 15. Per germline, CDR1 MNHEY and CDR2 SMNVEV (reference sequence). This CDR3 region has 17 residues. CDR3 nucleotide sequence: TGTGCCAGCAGGACATCTGTAACGCAACAGGGGACCGGGGAGCTGTTTTTT. Its protein is CASRTSVTQQGTGELFF.